The 18 T cell receptor beta chains given below trace back to one sample, sequenced in a study of cytomegalovirus exposure and HLA in healthy donors. The primer mix had 60 Vbeta and 13 Jbeta primers. The assay was immunoSEQ multiplex PCR, and TCRdb's table has in-frame clones only and misses some. The sample lists 130,000 or so clones; around 77% were seen once. The sequencing sample was made of PBMCs. Receptor source: a man aged 25 to 45 in good health and CMV-seronegative.

The CDR3 DNA follows: TGTGCCAGCAGTTTGCGATGGAGCGCAGATACGCAGTATTTT. Its protein is CASSLRWSADTQYF. The chain joins TRBV6-5 to TRBJ2-3; unclear D gene. The CDR3 is made up of 14 amino acids. Germline lookup yields CDR1 MNHEY and CDR2 SVGAGI. The V gene lost 4 bases and the J gene lost 4 bases, with 12 bases spanning the gap.

V gene TRBV28 combines with J gene TRBJ1-4; a possible D gene is TRBD1 (6 bases). This CDR3 comprises 15 residues. V lost 8 bases and J 7 bases, leaving 20 bases between the germline ends. In germline, CDR1 is MDHEN, CDR2 SYDVKM. As DNA, the CDR3 is TGTGCCAGCGCGAAGGGGGGGGGAGGAAGTGAAAAACTGTTTTTT. This gives the protein CASAKGGGGSEKLFF.

The chain joins TRBV9 to TRBJ1-1, with D uncertain. This CDR3 has 13 residues. CDR1 and CDR2 from the germline V gene are SGDLS and YYNGEE. With 0 bases removed from V and 2 bases from J, the gap between germline ends came to 5 bases. DNA of the CDR3: TGTGCCAGCAGCGTAGCCAGTAACACTGAAGCTTTCTTT. It specifies CASSVASNTEAFF.

The V and J genes are TRBV5-8 and TRBJ2-7; D might be TRBD1 (6 bases). The V and J ends lost 4 bases and 3 bases respectively, with 11 bases between them. Germline lookup yields CDR1 SGHTS and CDR2 YDEGEE. The CDR3 totals 13 residues. The CDR3 DNA is TGTGCCAGCAGCGTGCACAGGGTCTACGAGCAGTACTTC. It translates to CASSVHRVYEQYF.

Only a few counts were recorded for this clone. CDR3 coding DNA: TGTGCCAGCAGCCGAACGGGGGGCACCGGGGAGCTGTTTTTT. It encodes CASSRTGGTGELFF. The rearrangement links TRBV6-5 to TRBJ2-2, with 7 positions matching TRBD2. V lost 6 bases and J lost 4; bases outside the gene matches: 5. Germline loops: CDR1 MNHEY, CDR2 SVGAGI. This CDR3 has 14 residues.

The genes are TRBV18 and TRBJ2-7, with TRBD2 identical over 8 bases. This CDR3 is built from 17 residues. Germline lookup yields CDR1 KGHSH and CDR2 LQKENI. V gave up 4 bases and J gave up 4 bases; unmatched junction bases: 15. This chain's CDR3 is CASSRGSSGSVPYEQYF. For the CDR3, the DNA is TGTGCCAGCTCACGCGGTTCTAGCGGGTCCGTGCCGTACGAGCAGTACTTC.

The chain combines TRBV7-8 with TRBJ2-7; TRBD2 is a possible D gene (6 bases). The V end was cut by 6 bases, the J end by 13 bases, with 16 bases between. CDR3 length: 11 residues. Germline V gene data show CDR1 as SGHVS and CDR2 as FQNEAQ. The CDR3 loop is CASRGGTEFYF. The CDR3, as DNA: TGTGCCAGCAGAGGAGGGACCGAGTTCTACTTC.

The genes are TRBV19 and TRBJ1-5, with a possible D match to TRBD1 (6 bases). CDR3 length equals 15 residues. V was trimmed by 3 bases and J by 3 bases, leaving 12 bases between them. CDR1 is LNHDA, CDR2 SQIVND, per germline (reference sequence). The CDR3 sequence is CASSIHREANQPQHF. DNA for the CDR3: TGTGCCAGTAGTATCCACAGGGAAGCCAATCAGCCCCAGCATTTT.

V usage is TRBV6-4 and J usage is TRBJ2-3, with a possible D match to TRBD1 (5 bases). Per the germline V gene, CDR1 is MRHNA and CDR2 is SNTAGT. This CDR3 is 15 amino acids long. V lost 6 bases to trimming and J lost 0 bases, with 13 bases between them. CDR3 bases: TGTGCCAGCAGATCGGACATATGGAGCACAGATACGCAGTATTTT. Protein: CASRSDIWSTDTQYF.

The rearrangement uses TRBV11-1 and TRBJ2-1; 7 bases line up with TRBD2. The CDR3 runs to 15 residues. Germline-derived CDR1 and CDR2 are SGHAT and FQDESV (reference sequence). The junction had 3 bases not matched to a gene; V was cut back by 1 base and J by 3 bases. The CDR3 coding sequence is TGTGCCAGCAGCTTAGACCGGACTAGCTACAATGAGCAGTTCTTC. Its protein product is CASSLDRTSYNEQFF.

The chain has TRBV30 and TRBJ2-3; the D is unclear. The length of the CDR3 is 14 residues. V shed 1 base and J shed 6 bases, with 14 bases lying between them. Germline V gene lookup returns CDR1 GTSNPN and CDR2 SVGIG (reference sequence). This chain's CDR3 is CAWSGSGYPDTQYF. The DNA of the CDR3 is TGTGCCTGGAGTGGATCAGGTTACCCGGATACGCAGTATTTT. The whole variable domain, filled in from reference TRBV30 and TRBJ2-3, reads SQTIHQWPATLVQPVGSPLSLECTVEGTSNPNLYWYRQAAGRGLQLLFYSVGIGQISSEVPQNLSASRPQDRQFILSSKKLLLSDSGFYLCAWSGSGYPDTQYFGPGTRLTVL.

The chain couples TRBV18 to TRBJ2-1, with 9 bases matching TRBD1. Germline V gene data show CDR1 as KGHSH and CDR2 as LQKENI. The CDR3 extends over 17 amino acids. The junction had 9 bases not matched to a gene; V was cut back by 3 bases and J by 3 bases. In nucleotides, the CDR3 is TGTGCCAGCTCACCTATGATCGGGGGACAGGGCTACAATGAGCAGTTCTTC. Its protein product is CASSPMIGGQGYNEQFF.

The rearrangement uses TRBV6-5 and TRBJ2-5; 8 bases fit TRBD1. CDR1 and CDR2 from the germline V gene are MNHEY and SVGAGI. This CDR3 contains 15 residues. V lost 5 bases, J lost 0 bases, and 5 bases stayed unmatched. The CDR3 DNA reads TGTGCCAGCAGTCCGGGACAGGAGTACCAAGAGACCCAGTACTTC. Protein sequence: CASSPGQEYQETQYF.

V is TRBV6-5 and J is TRBJ2-1, with TRBD1 identical over 7 bases. Germline CDR1 is MNHEY and CDR2 is SVGAGI. Germline trimming cut 2 bases from V and 9 bases from J; bases unmatched to any gene: 4. The CDR3 covers 13 residues. CDR3 DNA: TGTGCCAGCAGTTACGTACAGGGGCTTGAGCAGTTCTTC. Protein product: CASSYVQGLEQFF.

V and J are TRBV2 and TRBJ2-1; tentatively, D is TRBD2 (6 bases). The ends were cut back, 2 bases at V and 3 bases at J, with 11 bases in the middle. This CDR3 contains 15 residues. Germline CDR1 SNHLY, CDR2 FYNNEI. The CDR3 nucleotides are TGTGCCAGCAGTGAACTTGGCGGGAACTACAATGAGCAGTTCTTC. The encoded protein is CASSELGGNYNEQFF.

The V and J genes are TRBV6-8 and TRBJ2-7, with D perhaps TRBD2 (5 bases). Germline CDR1 is MNHGY and CDR2 is SAAAGT. The CDR3 is made up of 13 amino acids. V lost 6 bases and J lost 7, with 16 bases in between. The CDR3: CASSPPGIQEQYF. The DNA of the CDR3 is TGTGCCAGCAGCCCCCCCGGGATCCAGGAGCAGTACTTC.

This clone was observed once. This rearrangement joins TRBV9 to TRBJ2-5; 8 bases fit TRBD2. Losses at the gene ends were 0 bases for V and 5 bases for J; bases not matched to a gene: 6. The CDR3 is 15 amino acids. Germline CDR1 and CDR2: SGDLS and YYNGEE. The CDR3 spells CASSVVASGRETQYF. CDR3 bases: TGTGCCAGCAGCGTAGTGGCTAGCGGGCGGGAGACCCAGTACTTC. Together with reference TRBV9 and TRBJ2-5, the CDR3 gives the full variable domain: DSGVTQTPKHLITATGQRVTLRCSPRSGDLSVYWYQQSLDQGLQFLIQYYNGEERAKGNILERFSAQQFPDLHSELNLSSLELGDSALYFCASSVVASGRETQYFGPGTRLLVL.

Concerning this clone itself: One junction end does not reproduce the germline sequence, and a read error may be involved. V usage is TRBV7-7 and J usage is TRBJ1-6; no definite D call. This CDR3 has 13 amino acids. Germline-derived CDR1 and CDR2 are SSHAT and FNYEAQ (reference sequence). In DNA form, the CDR3 reads TGTGCTAGCAGCCCGCGGGCCGGGTCACCCCTCCACTTT. This sequence encodes CASSPRAGSPLHF.